This T cell receptor beta chain was sequenced during a study of CD8 T cells in ankylosing spondylitis. Study-wide points: Made up of under ten highly homologous variants, a TCR beta motif appeared characteristic of ankylosing spondylitis blood. Disease-associated clones were reportedly significantly overrepresented in matched ankylosing spondylitis synovial fluid.

TCRdb re-called the 5' RACE reads with MiXCR, one entry per CDR3 protein. The sample has 24,000 or so distinct CDR3 sequences; 10% to 15% are singletons. The table lists this clonotype with a few counts. What it binds is not known. The germline V and J ends were trimmed by 0 bases and 0 bases, with 17 bases remaining between them. CDR1 is LGHNA and CDR2 is YNFKEQ in the germline V gene. This CDR3 has 18 residues. Sample: blood. The gene calls are TRBV4-2 and TRBJ1-1; no firm D call. This receptor was taken from a male donor with ankylosing spondylitis or in good health (not recorded which). The CDR3: CASSQERRHRRLNTEAFF. The CDR3 DNA reads as TGTGCCAGCAGCCAAGAACGGCGGCACCGGAGGCTGAACACTGAAGCTTTCTTT.